These T cell receptor beta chains were read from a single sample in a study of CD8+ T cells in alopecia areata. Assay: immunoSEQ multiplex PCR; the TCRdb copy retains only in-frame clones and omits some. The data show about 210,000 clones, under 40% seen once. Here the sequenced sample was CD4+ T cells sorted from blood, taken at approximately week 34, from a patient treated with tofacitinib. These TCRs come from a human donor with alopecia areata. Each CDR3 is given without its conserved first and last residue. Fields, in order: V gene, CDR3 protein.

v_call: TRBV6-6
cdr3_aa: ASSSYHPEAF

v_call: TRBV7-8
cdr3_aa: ASSPRTRGGTDTQY

v_call: TRBV7-9
cdr3_aa: ASSWDRLGGYT

v_call: TRBV6-6
cdr3_aa: ASSRYLGGYEQY

v_call: TRBV5-4
cdr3_aa: ASSLESGYGYT

v_call: TRBV7-8
cdr3_aa: ASSRVRASAREQY

v_call: TRBV30
cdr3_aa: AWSATGVRAETQY

v_call: TRBV19
cdr3_aa: ASSDGRIQETQY

v_call: TRBV7-8
cdr3_aa: ASSLAPGAVGSDGYT

v_call: TRBV9
cdr3_aa: ASSESSIRYGYT

v_call: TRBV2
cdr3_aa: ASQAPTQPQH

v_call: TRBV5-4
cdr3_aa: ASSLDGYTEAF

v_call: TRBV5-1
cdr3_aa: ASSSADSTGSYEQY

v_call: TRBV18
cdr3_aa: ASSPLTGITGELF

v_call: TRBV15
cdr3_aa: ATSSRDRALPTQH

v_call: TRBV7-3
cdr3_aa: ASSLGQVGEQY

v_call: TRBV30
cdr3_aa: AWSVLAGSYNEQF